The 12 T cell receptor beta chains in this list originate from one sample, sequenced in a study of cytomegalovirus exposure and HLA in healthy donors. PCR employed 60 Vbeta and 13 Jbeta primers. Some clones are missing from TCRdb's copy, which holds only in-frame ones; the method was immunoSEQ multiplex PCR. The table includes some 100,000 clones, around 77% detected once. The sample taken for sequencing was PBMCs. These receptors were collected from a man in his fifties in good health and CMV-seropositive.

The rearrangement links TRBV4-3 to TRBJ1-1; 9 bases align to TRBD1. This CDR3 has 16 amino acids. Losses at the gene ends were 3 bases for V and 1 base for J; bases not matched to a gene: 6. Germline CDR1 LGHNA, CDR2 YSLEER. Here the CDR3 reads CASSQRQGVTNTEAFF. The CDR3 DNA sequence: TGCGCCAGCAGCCAGAGACAGGGGGTCACGAACACTGAAGCTTTCTTT.

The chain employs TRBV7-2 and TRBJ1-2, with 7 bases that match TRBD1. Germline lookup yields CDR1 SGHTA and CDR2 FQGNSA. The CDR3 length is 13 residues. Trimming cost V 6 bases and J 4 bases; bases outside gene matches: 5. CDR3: CASSPNRGYGYTF. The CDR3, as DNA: TGTGCCAGCAGTCCAAACAGGGGCTATGGCTACACCTTC.

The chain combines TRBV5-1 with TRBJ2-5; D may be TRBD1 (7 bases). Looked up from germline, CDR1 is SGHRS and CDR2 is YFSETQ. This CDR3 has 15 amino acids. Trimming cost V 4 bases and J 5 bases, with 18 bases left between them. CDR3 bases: TGCGCCAGCAGCGGAGCAGGGGGGCCAGGGGAGACCCAGTACTTC. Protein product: CASSGAGGPGETQYF.

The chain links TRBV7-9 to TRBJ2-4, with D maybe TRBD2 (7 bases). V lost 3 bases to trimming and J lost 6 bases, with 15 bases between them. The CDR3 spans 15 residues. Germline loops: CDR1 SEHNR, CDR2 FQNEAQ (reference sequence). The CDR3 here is CASSFPGLGGNIQYF. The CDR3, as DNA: TGTGCCAGCAGCTTCCCAGGACTAGGGGGAAACATTCAGTACTTC.

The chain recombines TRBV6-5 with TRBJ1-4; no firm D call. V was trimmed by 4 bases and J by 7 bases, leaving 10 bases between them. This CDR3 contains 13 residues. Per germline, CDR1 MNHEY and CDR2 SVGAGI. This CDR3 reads CASSFLGGEKLFF. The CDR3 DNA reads TGTGCCAGCAGTTTCCTCGGAGGTGAAAAACTGTTTTTT.

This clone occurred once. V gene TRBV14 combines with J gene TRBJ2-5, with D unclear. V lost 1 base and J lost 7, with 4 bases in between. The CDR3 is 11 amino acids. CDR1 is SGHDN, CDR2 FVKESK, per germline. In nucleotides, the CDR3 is TGTGCCAGCAGCCAAGTTCGGACCCAGTACTTC. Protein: CASSQVRTQYF.

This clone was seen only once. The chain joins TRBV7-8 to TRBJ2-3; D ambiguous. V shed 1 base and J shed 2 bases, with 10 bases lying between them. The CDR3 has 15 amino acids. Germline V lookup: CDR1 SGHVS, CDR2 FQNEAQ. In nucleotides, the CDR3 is TGTGCCAGCAGCTTAGTGTTTAGCCTCACAGATACGCAGTATTTT. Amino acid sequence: CASSLVFSLTDTQYF.

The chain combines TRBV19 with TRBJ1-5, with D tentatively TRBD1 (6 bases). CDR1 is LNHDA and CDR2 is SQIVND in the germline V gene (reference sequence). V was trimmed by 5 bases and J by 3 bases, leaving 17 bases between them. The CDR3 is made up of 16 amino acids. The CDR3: CASSSRGQTYNQPQHF. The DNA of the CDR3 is TGTGCCAGTAGTTCCCGCGGACAGACTTACAATCAGCCCCAGCATTTT. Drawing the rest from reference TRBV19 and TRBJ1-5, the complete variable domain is DGGITQSPKYLFRKEGQNVTLSCEQNLNHDAMYWYRQDPGQGLRLIYYSQIVNDFQKGDIAEGYSVSREKKESFPLTVTSAQKNPTAFYLCASSSRGQTYNQPQHFGDGTRLSIL.

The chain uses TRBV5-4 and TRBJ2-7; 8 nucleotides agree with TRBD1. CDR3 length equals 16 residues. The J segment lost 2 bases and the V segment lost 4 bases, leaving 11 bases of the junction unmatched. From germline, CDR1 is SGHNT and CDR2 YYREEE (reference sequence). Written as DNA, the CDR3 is TGTGCCAGCAGCATAGGCCGTTTGACAGGGGCCTACGAGCAGTACTTC. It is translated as CASSIGRLTGAYEQYF.

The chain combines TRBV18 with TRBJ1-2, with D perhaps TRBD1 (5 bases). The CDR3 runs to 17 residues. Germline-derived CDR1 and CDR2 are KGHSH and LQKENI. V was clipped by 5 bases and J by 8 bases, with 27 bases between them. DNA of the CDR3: TGTGCCAGCTCATTATTTCGCCCTCCACAGGAACAAGGCGGCTACACCTTC. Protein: CASSLFRPPQEQGGYTF.

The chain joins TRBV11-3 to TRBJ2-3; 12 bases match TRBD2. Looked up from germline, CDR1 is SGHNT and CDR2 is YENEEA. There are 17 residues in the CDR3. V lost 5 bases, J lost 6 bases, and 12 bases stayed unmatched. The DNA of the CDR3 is TGTGCCAGCAGCGCCCCATTACTAGCGGGGGGATCGGATACGCAGTATTTT. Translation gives CASSAPLLAGGSDTQYF.

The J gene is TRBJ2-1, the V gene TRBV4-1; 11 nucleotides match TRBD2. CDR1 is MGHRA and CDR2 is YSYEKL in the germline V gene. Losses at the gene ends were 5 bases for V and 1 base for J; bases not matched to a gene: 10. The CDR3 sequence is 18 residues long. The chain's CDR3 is CASSVLAGGGGSYNEQFF. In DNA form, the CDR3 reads TGCGCCAGCAGCGTGTTAGCGGGAGGGGGGGGGTCCTACAATGAGCAGTTCTTC.